This record concerns one TCR beta chain sequence. The antigen remains unidentified. This CDR3 region has 19 residues. Trimming took 4 bases from V and 0 from J; bases not matched to a gene: 16. CDR1 is SGHKS, CDR2 YYEKEE, per germline (reference sequence). TCRdb's copy holds only in-frame clones and misses some; the assay was immunoSEQ multiplex PCR. The sample carries 120,000 to 150,000 clones, about 90% recorded once. This record belongs to a study of T cell responses to AZD1222 COVID-19 vaccine. Findings of the study overall: Only after the peak T cell response were repertoires sampled.

The chain joins TRBV5-5 to TRBJ1-2, with TRBD1 matching 9 bases. The TCR comes from an adult in good health. This specimen was peripheral blood, taken on day 0 of AZD1222 vaccination. The CDR3 reads CASSRLNRDRVIANYGYTF. CDR3 nucleotides: TGTGCCAGCAGCAGACTCAACCGGGACAGGGTTATAGCTAACTATGGCTACACCTTC.